The 9 T cell receptor beta chains reported below all come from one sample, sequenced in a study of shared clonotypes between healthy human individuals. Some clones are missing from TCRdb's copy, which holds only in-frame ones; the method was immunoSEQ multiplex PCR. The sample carries hundreds of thousands of clones, more than 70% recorded once. Source material: memory CD4+ T cells sorted from blood. Subset described: CD45RA-negative fraction. These receptors came from a woman younger than 45 in good health.

This sequence joins TRBV28 and TRBJ2-3, with D tentatively TRBD1 or TRBD2 (5 bases each). Germline assignment: CDR1 MDHEN and CDR2 SYDVKM. This CDR3 is 15 amino acids long. The V end was cut by 3 bases, the J end by 2 bases, with 12 bases between. CDR3: CASSFAGTLTDTQYF. CDR3 sequence (DNA): TGTGCCAGCAGTTTCGCTGGGACCCTCACAGATACGCAGTATTTT.

This chain connects TRBV11-2 to TRBJ2-7; the match to TRBD1 covers 9 bases. Germline CDR1 and CDR2: SGHAT and FQNNGV. V shed 6 bases, J shed 8 bases, and the junction held 8 bases outside the gene matches. The CDR3 spans 13 residues. The CDR3 protein is CASRPGTGPKQYF. The CDR3 DNA follows: TGTGCCAGCAGGCCCGGGACAGGGCCCAAGCAGTACTTC. Combining the CDR3 with reference TRBV11-2 and TRBJ2-7 gives the whole variable domain EAGVAQSPRYKIIEKRQSVAFWCNPISGHATLYWYQQILGQGPKLLIQFQNNGVVDDSQLPKDRFSAERLKGVDSTLKIQPAKLEDSAVYLCASRPGTGPKQYFGPGTRLTVT.

The V and J genes are TRBV4-1 and TRBJ1-2; 9 bases align to TRBD1. Germline-derived CDR1 and CDR2 are MGHRA and YSYEKL. V was pared by 6 bases and J by 2 bases, with 4 bases of the junction left unmatched. This CDR3 region has 14 residues. CDR3 sequence reads: CASRPTGGNYGYTF. In nucleotides, the CDR3 is TGCGCCAGCAGACCCACAGGGGGCAACTATGGCTACACCTTC.

This clone has just a few counts. This chain's CDR3 is CASSLVWAYEQYF. The CDR3 bases are TGTGCCAGCAGCTTAGTTTGGGCGTACGAGCAGTACTTC. The chain carries TRBV7-8 and TRBJ2-7; D is undetermined. V lost 1 base to trimming and J lost 4 bases, with 8 bases between them. The CDR3 totals 13 residues. The V gene's germline CDR1 is SGHVS and CDR2 FQNEAQ.

In this sample, this clone turned up many times. The chain employs TRBV30 and TRBJ1-5; D is ambiguous. The CDR3 runs to 13 residues. Germline CDR1 reads GTSNPN; CDR2 reads SVGIG (reference sequence). V dropped 2 bases and J dropped 7 bases, with 12 bases sitting between them. As DNA, the CDR3 is TGTGCCTGGAGTAGAGAGGGTGTCCAGCCCCAGCATTTT. It yields the protein CAWSREGVQPQHF. Together with reference TRBV30 and TRBJ1-5, the CDR3 gives the full variable domain: SQTIHQWPATLVQPVGSPLSLECTVEGTSNPNLYWYRQAAGRGLQLLFYSVGIGQISSEVPQNLSASRPQDRQFILSSKKLLLSDSGFYLCAWSREGVQPQHFGDGTRLSIL.

The DNA for the CDR3 is TGTGCCAGCAGCTTGGCGAAGTCCCAGTACTTC. It translates to CASSLAKSQYF. The rearrangement uses TRBV11-2 and TRBJ2-5; D gene ambiguous. The CDR3 spans 11 residues. The ends were cut back, 3 bases at V and 9 bases at J, with 8 bases in the middle. Germline CDR1 reads SGHAT; CDR2 reads FQNNGV.

The chain recombines TRBV2 with TRBJ2-7; tentative D call: TRBD2 (6 bases). This CDR3 contains 15 residues. Looked up from germline, CDR1 is SNHLY and CDR2 is FYNNEI. V was clipped by 6 bases and J by 6 bases, with 21 bases between them. The CDR3 loop reads CASSGPGGGVGEQYF. The CDR3 nucleotides are TGTGCCAGCAGCGGCCCCGGAGGAGGGGTTGGCGAGCAGTACTTC.

This clone was counted a few times. CDR3 amino acids: CASSQEKGTGGDEKLFF. DNA of the CDR3: TGCGCCAGCAGCCAAGAAAAGGGGACAGGGGGAGATGAAAAACTGTTTTTT. The rearrangement links TRBV4-1 to TRBJ1-4; 11 positions agree with TRBD1. Unmatched junction bases numbered 6, after V lost 0 bases and J lost 6 bases. Germline CDR1 reads MGHRA; CDR2 reads YSYEKL. The CDR3 totals 17 residues.

This chain links TRBV27 with TRBJ1-2; D not certain. This CDR3 has 14 residues. Germline assignment: CDR1 MNHEY and CDR2 SMNVEV (reference sequence). Trimming left V 5 bases short and J 0 bases short, with 10 bases between. The CDR3 nucleotides read TGTGCCAGCAGTCCGTCATATACTAACTATGGCTACACCTTC. Its protein product is CASSPSYTNYGYTF.